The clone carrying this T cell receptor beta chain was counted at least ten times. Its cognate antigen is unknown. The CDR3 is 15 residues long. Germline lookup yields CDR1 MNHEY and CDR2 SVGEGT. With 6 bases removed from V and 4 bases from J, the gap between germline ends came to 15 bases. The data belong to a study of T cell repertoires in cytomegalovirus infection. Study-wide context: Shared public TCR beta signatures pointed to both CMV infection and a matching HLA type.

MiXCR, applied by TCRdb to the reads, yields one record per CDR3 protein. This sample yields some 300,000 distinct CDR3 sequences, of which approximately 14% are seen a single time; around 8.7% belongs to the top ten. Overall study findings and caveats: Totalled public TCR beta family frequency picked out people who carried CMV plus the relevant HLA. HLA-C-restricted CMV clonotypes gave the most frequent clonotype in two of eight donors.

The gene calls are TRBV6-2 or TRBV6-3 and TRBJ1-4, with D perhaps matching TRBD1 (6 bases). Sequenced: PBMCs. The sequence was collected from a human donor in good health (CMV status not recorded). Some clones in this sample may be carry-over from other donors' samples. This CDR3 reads CASRDGQSFNEKLFF. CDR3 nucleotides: TGTGCCAGCAGGGACGGACAGAGTTTTAATGAAAAACTGTTTTTT.